This TCR beta chain derives from a study of tumor T cells in aggressive B-cell lymphoma. Of note for this clone: The sample has other DNA sequences that encode this CDR3 too.

The data were produced by immunoSEQ multiplex PCR, yet TCRdb's version contains in-frame clones alone and is incomplete. The table lists around 4,000 clones, roughly 94% of them singletons, with approximately 2.1% in the top ten. This CDR3 region has 17 residues. Germline trimming cut 3 bases from V and 5 bases from J; bases unmatched to any gene: 7. CDR1 and CDR2 from the germline V gene are SEHNR and FQNEAQ (reference sequence). The receptor comes from an adult with diffuse large B cell lymphoma. This sequence joins TRBV7-9 and TRBJ2-2, with 12 bases identical to TRBD2. Input material: tumor tissue. In DNA, the CDR3 is TGTGCCAGCAGCTTTCTAGCGGGAGGGCCGGAGACCGGGGAGCTGTTTTTT. The encoded protein is CASSFLAGGPETGELFF.